This T cell receptor beta chain was observed in a study of blood T cell repertoires in COVID-19. Study as a whole: Sites across the United States, Italy and Spain contributed samples from acute and convalescent COVID-19.

The study counted Cohort 3 donors as recovered given two negative PCRs, clearance, or symptom resolution. The germline V gene encodes CDR1 SGHRS and CDR2 YFSETQ. The V gene lost 1 base and the J gene lost 4 bases, with 9 bases spanning the gap. There are 13 residues in the CDR3. Under the authors' procedure: Reference gene primer amplification gave estimated nucleated cell counts. Sequencing was performed with immunoSEQ multiplex PCR; in TCRdb, only in-frame clones are kept and a portion is missing. For V, J and clone size, that table is used; D and trimming come from the DNA. The sample records about 370,000 clones, 80% to 90% being singletons.

Sequenced input: PBMCs or T cells enriched from blood (not recorded which). The chain is built from TRBV5-1 and TRBJ2-7; D may be TRBD1 (6 bases). The TCR comes from a man between 18 and 29 years old who had recovered from COVID-19. The CDR3 DNA reads as TGCGCCAGCAGCTTGCAGGGGCAATACGAGCAGTACTTC. It codes for CASSLQGQYEQYF.